The 23 T cell receptor beta chains reported below all come from one sample, sequenced in a study of T cells after somatic rescue of genetic block (TCRdb year 2020). Libraries were made using the immunoSEQ multiplex PCR assay. The table comes from immuneACCESS by way of TCRdb, which keeps in-frame sequences with V and J called. Part of the clones is missing from these tables; in studies checked, under half for an unresolved V gene and the rest for unknown reasons. This sample comprises 85,000 to 90,000 clones, around 90% of them detected only once. 1.6% of the sample lies in the top ten. Source material: peripheral blood mononuclear cells (PBMCs). These receptors all come from a woman aged 18-30 years.

V and J are TRBV25-1 and TRBJ2-3, with D perhaps being TRBD1 or TRBD2 (5 bases each). The CDR3 covers 13 residues. The germline V and J ends were trimmed by 8 bases and 5 bases, with 14 bases remaining between them. Germline CDR1 reads MGHDK; CDR2 reads SYGVNS. Here the CDR3 DNA reads TGTGCCAGCGGACGAGTGGGGGTAGATACGCAGTATTTT. It translates to CASGRVGVDTQYF.

The chain is built from TRBV11-3 and TRBJ1-1; weak D call: TRBD1 (6 bases). This CDR3 is 16 amino acids long. The germline gives CDR1 SGHNT, CDR2 YENEEA. V was clipped by 5 bases and J by 4 bases, with 20 bases between them. For the CDR3, the DNA is TGTGCCAGCAGCGAAGCAGACAGGTTCGTCCCCACTGAAGCTTTCTTT. The encoded protein is CASSEADRFVPTEAFF. The whole variable domain, remainder taken from reference TRBV11-3 and TRBJ1-1, is EAGVVQSPRYKIIEKKQPVAFWCNPISGHNTLYWYLQNLGQGPELLIRYENEEAVDDSQLPKDRFSAERLKGVDSTLKIQPAELGDSAVYLCASSEADRFVPTEAFFGQGTRLTVV.

J is TRBJ2-1 and V is TRBV9; 9 nucleotides align to TRBD2. The V gene end was trimmed by 4 bases and the J gene end by 4 bases; junction bases not matched to a gene: 9. Germline V gene data show CDR1 as SGDLS and CDR2 as YYNGEE. This CDR3 is 16 amino acids long. The CDR3 loop reads CASSFSETSGYNEQFF. The CDR3 coding sequence is TGTGCCAGCAGCTTTAGCGAGACTAGCGGTTACAATGAGCAGTTCTTC.

The chain uses TRBV11-2 and TRBJ2-7, with 8 bases identical to TRBD2. Trimming removed 0 bases from V and 1 base from J; junction bases left unmatched: 11. CDR1 and CDR2 from the germline V gene are SGHAT and FQNNGV. The CDR3 totals 18 residues. The DNA of the CDR3 is TGTGCCAGCAGCTTAGACGGAATATGGGGACTAGGGTCCTACGAGCAGTACTTC. Translated: CASSLDGIWGLGSYEQYF.

J is TRBJ2-1 and V is TRBV5-1; either TRBD1 or TRBD2 may supply D (5 bases each). Germline assignment: CDR1 SGHRS and CDR2 YFSETQ. V was trimmed by 4 bases and J by 4 bases, leaving 12 bases between them. The CDR3 extends over 14 amino acids. The DNA for the CDR3 is TGCGCCAGCAGCCCTTTGGGGGAATACAATGAGCAGTTCTTC. It specifies CASSPLGEYNEQFF.

The rearrangement links TRBV14 to TRBJ2-5; no clear D. The CDR3 runs 14 residues. Germline CDR1 is SGHDN and CDR2 is FVKESK. V lost 0 bases and J lost 7, with 12 bases in between. DNA for the CDR3: TGTGCCAGCAGCCAAGACATTTCTTTTGGGACCCAGTACTTC. It specifies CASSQDISFGTQYF.

The chain uses TRBV7-2 and TRBJ1-2, with D perhaps TRBD1 (5 bases). Germline CDR1 is SGHTA and CDR2 is FQGNSA. This CDR3 has 12 amino acids. Trimming left V 5 bases short and J 3 bases short, with 7 bases between. CDR3 sequence reads: CASSRGDYGYTF. In nucleotides, the CDR3 is TGTGCCAGCAGCCGAGGGGACTATGGCTACACCTTC. Supplemented by reference TRBV7-2 and TRBJ1-2, the full variable domain reads GAGVSQSPSNKVTEKGKDVELRCDPISGHTALYWYRQSLGQGLEFLIYFQGNSAPDKSGLPSDRFSAERTGGSVSTLTIQRTQQEDSAVYLCASSRGDYGYTFGSGTRLTVV.

V is TRBV6-4 and J is TRBJ2-7, with a weak D call TRBD1 (5 bases). The ends were cut back, 0 bases at V and 0 bases at J, with 12 bases in the middle. The CDR3 has 16 residues. CDR1 is MRHNA and CDR2 is SNTAGT in the germline V gene. CDR3 protein: CASSDSLRQTSYEQYF. Here the CDR3 DNA reads TGTGCCAGCAGTGACTCCTTAAGACAGACCTCCTACGAGCAGTACTTC.

The J gene is TRBJ2-7, the V gene TRBV11-2; no definite D call. The V gene lost 5 bases and the J gene lost 3 bases, with 8 bases spanning the gap. Germline V gene lookup returns CDR1 SGHAT and CDR2 FQNNGV. This CDR3 contains 12 residues. The CDR3, as DNA: TGTGCCAGCAGCCCTGAGAGCTACGAGCAGTACTTC. Residues: CASSPESYEQYF.

The genes are TRBV9 and TRBJ2-2; D ambiguous. V lost 0 bases, J lost 0 bases, and 6 bases lay in between. Germline CDR1 SGDLS, CDR2 YYNGEE. This CDR3 is built from 15 residues. The CDR3 spells CASSVESPNTGELFF. The CDR3 nucleotides read TGTGCCAGCAGCGTAGAATCACCGAACACCGGGGAGCTGTTTTTT.

As regards this clone: The germline gene is not matched at one end of the junction; a read error may be the cause. The rearrangement joins TRBV6-6 to TRBJ2-5, with 7 bases fitting TRBD2. CDR3 length equals 11 residues. Germline V gene data show CDR1 as MNHNY and CDR2 as SVGAGI (reference sequence). CDR3 nucleotide sequence: TGTGCCAGCACTTACCGGGGGGCCCAGTACTTC. It specifies CASTYRGAQYF.

The V and J genes are TRBV27 and TRBJ2-2; TRBD2 aligns across 8 bases. The CDR3 spans 19 residues. Germline CDR1 reads MNHEY; CDR2 reads SMNVEV (reference sequence). J was trimmed by 5 bases and V by 3 bases; bases with no gene match: 17. CDR3 sequence reads: CASSFRRGVSEVGTGELFF. CDR3 DNA sequence: TGTGCCAGCAGTTTTCGGCGGGGGGTGTCTGAAGTAGGGACCGGGGAGCTGTTTTTT.

The chain uses TRBV18 and TRBJ1-5; D is possibly TRBD1 (5 bases). Germline-derived CDR1 and CDR2 are KGHSH and LQKENI. Trimming took off 5 bases at V and 11 bases at J, with 22 bases between the two ends. The CDR3 covers 15 residues. CDR3 coding DNA: TGTGCCAGCTCAACCGGGGCGGAGGTCGAAAGTGCCCAGCATTTT. Protein product: CASSTGAEVESAQHF. Supplemented by reference TRBV18 and TRBJ1-5, the full variable domain reads NAGVMQNPRHLVRRRGQEARLRCSPMKGHSHVYWYRQLPEEGLKFMVYLQKENIIDESGMPKERFSAEFPKEGPSILRIQQVVRGDSAAYFCASSTGAEVESAQHFGDGTRLSIL.

V gene TRBV4-3 combines with J gene TRBJ1-1, with TRBD1 matching 8 bases. After removal of 4 bases from V and 4 bases from J, the junction contained 5 bases not matched to a gene. CDR3 length: 14 residues. From germline, CDR1 is LGHNA and CDR2 YSLEER. The CDR3 region is CASSPTQGATEAFF. CDR3 coding DNA: TGCGCCAGCAGCCCTACCCAGGGGGCCACTGAAGCTTTCTTT.

This chain links TRBV6-1 with TRBJ2-1; TRBD2 is a possible D gene (5 bases). Germline CDR1 is MNHNS and CDR2 is SASEGT. V was trimmed by 4 bases and J by 0 bases, leaving 10 bases between them. The CDR3 extends over 15 amino acids. The CDR3 region is CASSVWESSYNEQFF. DNA for the CDR3: TGTGCCAGCAGTGTTTGGGAGAGCTCCTACAATGAGCAGTTCTTC.

The chain has TRBV28 and TRBJ2-7, with D perhaps matching TRBD2 (6 bases). There are 16 residues in the CDR3. Looked up from germline, CDR1 is MDHEN and CDR2 is SYDVKM. Trimming removed 6 bases from V and 3 bases from J, with 21 bases in between. The CDR3 nucleotides read TGTGCCAGCAGAGGGAATAGCGGCCCCTGGGACTACGAGCAGTACTTC. Residues: CASRGNSGPWDYEQYF.

The chain is built from TRBV4-2 and TRBJ1-2; D remains ambiguous. The germline V and J ends were trimmed by 0 bases and 3 bases, with 11 bases remaining between them. CDR1 and CDR2 (germline): LGHNA, YNFKEQ. CDR3 length: 15 amino acids. CDR3 sequence (DNA): TGTGCCAGCAGCCAAGAGGCAGAGGAGTACTATGGCTACACCTTC. It is translated as CASSQEAEEYYGYTF.

The genes are TRBV18 and TRBJ1-1; unclear D gene. Germline CDR1 is KGHSH and CDR2 is LQKENI. V was cut by 3 bases and J by 3 bases, with 14 bases left in between. This CDR3 comprises 15 residues. CDR3 in amino acids: CASSPEALLDTEAFF. CDR3 nucleotides: TGTGCCAGCTCACCCGAGGCGCTTTTGGACACTGAAGCTTTCTTT.

The V call is TRBV5-1, the J call TRBJ1-3, with D possibly being TRBD1 (5 bases). This CDR3 is built from 15 residues. Trimming took off 4 bases at V and 0 bases at J, with 11 bases between the two ends. Per the germline V gene, CDR1 is SGHRS and CDR2 is YFSETQ. The CDR3, as DNA: TGCGCCAGCAGCCGGGGGGTTGACTCTGGAAACACCATATATTTT. Amino acids: CASSRGVDSGNTIYF.

As for this clone: The junction shows a germline mismatch at one end, possibly a read error. V and J are TRBV7-3 and TRBJ2-5; 12 bases are a match to TRBD2. From germline, CDR1 is SGHTA and CDR2 FQGTGA. The CDR3 contains 15 residues. CDR3 in amino acids: CASSLNGLAGETQYF. The CDR3 DNA reads TGTGCCAGCAGTTTAAATGGACTAGCGGGGGAGACCCAGTACTTC.

The chain joins TRBV10-1 to TRBJ2-7; 9 nucleotides line up with TRBD1. The V and J ends lost 3 bases and 5 bases, in that order; junction bases with no gene match: 8. Germline CDR1 is WNHNN and CDR2 is SYGVQD (reference sequence). The CDR3 runs to 15 residues. CDR3 sequence reads: CASSDPGQGTHEQYF. The CDR3 bases are TGCGCCAGCAGTGACCCTGGACAGGGGACCCACGAGCAGTACTTC.

The chain employs TRBV5-4 and TRBJ1-3, with TRBD1 matching over 8 bases. CDR3 length equals 15 residues. Germline lookup yields CDR1 SGHNT and CDR2 YYREEE (reference sequence). V lost 0 bases to trimming and J lost 1 base; unmatched junction nucleotides: 0. CDR3 DNA sequence: TGTGCCAGCAGCTTGGGGACAGGGTCTGGAAACACCATATATTTT. Translation: CASSLGTGSGNTIYF.

The chain uses TRBV29-1 and TRBJ1-5; 9 nucleotides agree with TRBD1. V gave up 5 bases and J gave up 4 bases; unmatched junction bases: 6. This CDR3 is 14 amino acids long. Germline values: CDR1 SQVTM, CDR2 ANQGSEA. As DNA, the CDR3 is TGCAGCGTTAACGCCGGGACAGGGAATCAGCCCCAGCATTTT. This sequence encodes CSVNAGTGNQPQHF. Combining the CDR3 with reference TRBV29-1 and TRBJ1-5 gives the whole variable domain SAVISQKPSRDICQRGTSLTIQCQVDSQVTMMFWYRQQPGQSLTLIATANQGSEATYESGFVIDKFPISRPNLTFSTLTVSNMSPEDSSIYLCSVNAGTGNQPQHFGDGTRLSIL.